Following are 25 T cell receptor beta chains from one sample sequenced in a study of T cells in Graves' hyperthyroidism and ophthalmopathy. TCR beta CDR3 regions were amplified from RNA. An initial round of RT-PCR targeting the TCR CDR3 relied on the HTBI primer set. TCRdb fed the multiplex PCR reads into MiXCR, producing one record per CDR3 protein. The sample has over 400,000 distinct CDR3 sequences; about 14% are singletons. What was sequenced was blood. The receptors shown here come from a man in his late teens or twenties with Graves' ophthalmopathy.

The gene calls are TRBV5-1 and TRBJ2-5, with 11 nucleotides matching TRBD1. V shed 3 bases and J 5 bases; nucleotides not matched to a gene: 3. Germline CDR1 SGHRS, CDR2 YFSETQ. The CDR3 has 14 amino acids. This chain's CDR3 is CASSWDRGDETQYF. CDR3 bases: TGCGCCAGCAGCTGGGACAGGGGGGACGAGACCCAGTACTTC.

The sample holds many counts of this clonotype. The rearrangement uses TRBV3-1 and TRBJ1-2; possibly TRBD1 for D (5 bases). CDR3 length: 16 amino acids. Germline V lookup: CDR1 LGHDT, CDR2 YNNKEL (reference sequence). The V and J ends lost 0 bases and 4 bases respectively, with 15 bases between them. The CDR3 loop is CASSQDWGPAAYGYTF. The DNA of the CDR3 is TGTGCCAGCAGCCAAGATTGGGGACCCGCGGCCTATGGCTACACCTTC.

This clonotype has at least ten counts. The rearrangement links TRBV2 to TRBJ1-6; D might be TRBD1 (5 bases). This CDR3 comprises 16 residues. The V gene's germline CDR1 is SNHLY and CDR2 FYNNEI. V was shortened by 5 bases and J by 8 bases, with 19 bases between the two germline ends. The CDR3 DNA reads TGTGCCAGCAGTTCTGAGGGACGGGTGTTCGATTCACCCCTCCACTTT. It yields the protein CASSSEGRVFDSPLHF.

This clonotype was picked up many times. The V and J genes are TRBV12-3 or TRBV12-4 and TRBJ1-5, with no clear D. Trimming removed 4 bases from V and 3 bases from J, with 7 bases in between. This CDR3 is 13 amino acids long. In DNA form, the CDR3 reads TGTGCCAGCAGTTCCAACATCAATCAGCCCCAGCATTTT. Its translation: CASSSNINQPQHF.

Notes on this clonotype: The CDR3 end shows no conserved phenylalanine or tryptophan, and so a read error is likely. The genes are TRBV20-1 and TRBJ2-7; D is unclear. Trimming cost V 3 bases and J 0 bases, with 6 bases left between them. CDR3 size: 12 residues. Looked up from germline, CDR1 is DFQATT and CDR2 is SNEGSKA (reference sequence). As DNA, the CDR3 is TGCAGTGCTAGGCTCAGCTCCTACGAGCAGTACTCC. This encodes CSARLSSYEQYS.

This clonotype was seen more than once but under ten times. It may be a read error: a sequence one base away is much more abundant. V gene TRBV2 combines with J gene TRBJ2-7, with D unresolved. CDR1 is SNHLY and CDR2 is FYNNEI in the germline V gene. Trimming took 3 bases from V and 7 from J, leaving 13 bases between them. The CDR3 runs 13 residues. The CDR3, as DNA: TGTGCCAGCAGTGAGTGGGCAGTAGTGGAGCAGTACTTC. Residues: CASSEWAVVEQYF. Variable domain in full (rest from reference TRBV2 and TRBJ2-7): EPEVTQTPSHQVTQMGQEVILRCVPISNHLYFYWYRQILGQKVEFLVSFYNNEISEKSEIFDDQFSVERPDGSNFTLKIRSTKLEDSAMYFCASSEWAVVEQYFGPGTRLTVT.

As for this clonotype: This may be a read error: a much more frequent sequence differs by one nucleotide. The conserved phenylalanine or tryptophan is not found at the CDR3 terminus, so this likely reflects a read error. This chain links TRBV12-3 or TRBV12-4 with TRBJ2-3; no clear D gene. Trimming took 1 base from V and 2 from J, leaving 10 bases between them. This CDR3 is built from 15 residues. CDR3 residues: CASSLGVLATDTQYC. The CDR3, as DNA: TGTGCCAGCAGTTTAGGGGTTTTGGCCACAGATACGCAGTATTGT.

This clonotype was counted only a few times. The chain carries TRBV2 and TRBJ1-5, with a tentative D call TRBD1 (6 bases). The CDR3 runs to 13 residues. Germline-derived CDR1 and CDR2 are SNHLY and FYNNEI. V lost 7 bases, J lost 4 bases, and 11 bases lay in between. The CDR3 DNA reads TGTGCCAGCACCTGGACAGTGAATCAGCCCCAGCATTTT. Amino acid sequence: CASTWTVNQPQHF.

On this clonotype itself: A read error may produce the germline difference seen at one junction end. The chain couples TRBV12-3 or TRBV12-4 to TRBJ1-2; no clear D. This CDR3 is built from 13 residues. The DNA for the CDR3 is TGTGCCAGCAGACCCCAGGTTAACTATGGCTACGCCTTC. Its protein product is CASRPQVNYGYAF.

This clonotype was found a few times. This chain connects TRBV5-8 to TRBJ2-2; TRBD2 aligns across 7 bases. The CDR3 is 16 residues long. The V and J ends lost 0 bases and 7 bases, in that order; junction bases with no gene match: 9. CDR1 is SGHTS and CDR2 is YDEGEE in the germline V gene. DNA for the CDR3: TGTGCCAGCAGCTTGGCCGGCGGGGGTTGGAGCGGGGAGCTGTTTTTT. Translation gives CASSLAGGGWSGELFF.

The chain is built from TRBV4-2 and TRBJ2-3, with 9 bases matching TRBD1. CDR1 LGHNA and CDR2 YNFKEQ come from the germline V gene. The trim removed 3 bases at V and 4 bases at J, leaving 8 bases unmatched. This CDR3 is built from 16 residues. CDR3 nucleotide sequence: TGTGCCAGCAGCCAGGGGGACAGGGCAGGGGCAGATACGCAGTATTTT. Its protein is CASSQGDRAGADTQYF.

In this sample, this clonotype turned up a few times. CDR3 bases: TGCGCCAGCAGCCAAGATGGCAGGGCCTACAACACCGGGGAGCTGTTTTTT. As protein: CASSQDGRAYNTGELFF. The J gene is TRBJ2-2, the V gene TRBV4-1; maybe TRBD1 (5 bases). The CDR3 has 17 residues. The V gene's germline CDR1 is MGHRA and CDR2 YSYEKL. V was cut by 0 bases and J by 2 bases, with 13 bases left in between.

This clonotype was seen many times. This rearrangement joins TRBV6-4 to TRBJ1-1, with D unresolved. CDR1 is MRHNA, CDR2 SNTAGT, per germline. This CDR3 region has 13 residues. Trimming stripped 0 bases from V and 2 bases from J, with 4 bases between. The DNA of the CDR3 is TGTGCCAGCAGTGACTCGGACAACACTGAAGCTTTCTTT. Its translation: CASSDSDNTEAFF.

This clonotype was seen many times. The CDR3 DNA is TGTGCCAGCAGCCAAGACCACCGCGAGGGGTCCTACAATGAGCAGTTCTTC. It encodes CASSQDHREGSYNEQFF. The rearrangement joins TRBV7-9 to TRBJ2-1, with D possibly called TRBD1 or TRBD2 (5 bases each). Trimming took off 5 bases at V and 1 base at J, with 18 bases between the two ends. The CDR3 runs to 17 residues. Germline loops: CDR1 SEHNR, CDR2 FQNEAQ (reference sequence). The full variable domain, in which reference TRBV7-9 and TRBJ2-1 provide the parts outside the CDR3, is DTGVSQNPRHKITKRGQNVTFRCDPISEHNRLYWYRQTLGQGPEFLTYFQNEAQLEKSRLLSDRFSAERPKGSFSTLEIQRTEQGDSAMYLCASSQDHREGSYNEQFFGPGTRLTVL.

This clonotype has only a few counts. The chain joins TRBV7-9 to TRBJ1-3; TRBD1 might be the D (6 bases). The CDR3 spans 15 residues. Germline V CDR1 and CDR2: SEHNR, FQNEAQ (reference sequence). V dropped 5 bases and J dropped 2 bases, with 13 bases sitting between them. CDR3 sequence (DNA): TGTGCCAGCAGCCGGGGACACCTCGCTGGAAACACCATATATTTT. As protein: CASSRGHLAGNTIYF.

This clonotype came up many times. The chain recombines TRBV7-2 with TRBJ2-3, with 9 nucleotides matching TRBD2. The CDR3 has 15 residues. The germline V gene encodes CDR1 SGHTA and CDR2 FQGNSA. With V trimmed by 5 bases and J by 2 bases, 5 bases remained unmatched. The CDR3 region has the DNA TGTGCCAGCAGCCGGGGACTAGCCGACACAGATACGCAGTATTTT. It specifies CASSRGLADTDTQYF.

The chain links TRBV7-2 to TRBJ2-1; TRBD1 agrees at 9 bases. Germline V gene sequence: CDR1 SGHTA, CDR2 FQGNSA. Trimming removed 3 bases from V and 6 bases from J; junction bases left unmatched: 6. This CDR3 is built from 15 residues. DNA for the CDR3: TGTGCCAGCAGCTTGGGGACAGGGCTAGGCAATGAGCAGTTCTTC. Translated: CASSLGTGLGNEQFF.

The table lists this clonotype with many counts. One end of the junction varies from germline; a read error may be responsible. The chain is built from TRBV7-9 and TRBJ2-7, with D uncertain. The CDR3 consists of 11 residues. Per germline, CDR1 SEHNR and CDR2 FQNEAQ (reference sequence). The CDR3 spells CANSSVYEQYF. The CDR3 DNA is TGTGCCAACAGCTCGGTTTACGAGCAGTACTTC.

This clonotype was seen a single time. This may stem from a read error, because a much larger clone lies one nucleotide away. This chain uses TRBV20-1 with TRBJ1-1; D unclear. Germline V lookup: CDR1 DFQATT, CDR2 SNEGSKA (reference sequence). This CDR3 has 15 residues. Trimming stripped 1 base from V and 2 bases from J, with 14 bases between. This CDR3 reads CSARGKYEGNTEAFF. The CDR3 nucleotides are TGCAGTGCTAGAGGTAAATACGAGGGAAACACTGAAGCTTTCTTT.

This clonotype turned up a few times. This may be a read error, as it is one base from a much larger clone. The chain couples TRBV2 to TRBJ1-3; maybe TRBD1 (6 bases). Germline CDR1 is SNHLY and CDR2 is FYNNEI. The CDR3 has 14 residues. CDR3 DNA: TGTGCCAGCAGTGAACAGGGGACTGGAAACACCACATATTTT. Its translation is CASSEQGTGNTTYF.

There are many counts of this clonotype. V is TRBV27 and J is TRBJ1-5; 8 positions agree with TRBD1. The CDR3 spans 14 residues. The junction had 6 bases not matched to a gene; V was cut back by 5 bases and J by 6 bases. The V gene's germline CDR1 is MNHEY and CDR2 SMNVEV (reference sequence). The CDR3 sequence: CASSPQGAGQPQHF. CDR3 sequence (DNA): TGTGCCAGCAGTCCCCAGGGGGCAGGTCAGCCCCAGCATTTT.

This clonotype was recorded at least ten times. The chain employs TRBV5-1 and TRBJ1-1, with D uncertain. This CDR3 spans 15 amino acids. Trimming left V 1 base short and J 0 bases short, with 10 bases between. Germline lookup yields CDR1 SGHRS and CDR2 YFSETQ. CDR3: CASSLQDGMNTEAFF. CDR3 coding DNA: TGCGCCAGCAGCTTGCAGGACGGAATGAACACTGAAGCTTTCTTT. The full variable domain, with the rest looked up from reference TRBV5-1 and TRBJ1-1, is KAGVTQTPRYLIKTRGQQVTLSCSPISGHRSVSWYQQTPGQGLQFLFEYFSETQRNKGNFPGRFSGRQFSNSRSEMNVSTLELGDSALYLCASSLQDGMNTEAFFGQGTRLTVV.

In its sample, this clonotype was seen many times. V usage is TRBV10-3 and J usage is TRBJ2-3; 8 bases line up with TRBD1. The CDR3 totals 15 residues. In germline, CDR1 is ENHRY, CDR2 SYGVKD. Trimming cost V 6 bases and J 2 bases; bases outside gene matches: 7. CDR3 sequence: CAISLTGVHTDTQYF. The CDR3 DNA reads as TGTGCCATCAGCCTGACAGGGGTTCACACAGATACGCAGTATTTT.

This clonotype was recorded many times. CDR3 protein: CATSRENSYNEQFF. CDR3 coding DNA: TGTGCCACCAGCAGAGAGAACAGTTACAATGAGCAGTTCTTC. The chain couples TRBV15 to TRBJ2-1; D uncertain. The CDR3 loop spans 14 amino acids. The V gene lost 0 bases and the J gene lost 4 bases, with 7 bases spanning the gap. Germline CDR1 reads LNHNV; CDR2 reads YYDKDF (reference sequence).

The CDR3 DNA sequence: TGCGCCAGCAGCCGGGGACAGGCCCACGAGCAGTACTTC. Protein: CASSRGQAHEQYF. The chain is built from TRBV5-1 and TRBJ2-7, with 8 bases matching TRBD1. The CDR3 extends over 13 amino acids. V was clipped by 4 bases and J by 5 bases; unmatched bases: 5. The germline CDR1 and CDR2 sequences are SGHRS and YFSETQ.